One T cell receptor (beta chain) is described in this entry. The antigen remains unidentified. This record belongs to a study of T cells after yellow fever vaccination. For the study at large: Where fractions had low cell numbers, libraries were prepared from them with the SMART-Seq v4 Ultra Low Input RNA kit.

The CDR3 sequence is 18 residues long. V was cut by 3 bases and J by 3 bases, with 22 bases left in between. Germline V gene sequence: CDR1 SGHAT, CDR2 FQNNGV. TCRdb analysed the 5' RACE reads with MiXCR anew, one entry per CDR3 protein. This sample has approximately 580,000 distinct CDR3 sequences, with less than 20% found just once. Study-wide findings and caveats: Some clonotypes, a small share, were shared between CD4 and CD8 compartments. Booster samples showed a return of most primary-vaccination clones (around 95% CD4, approximately 90% CD8).

The source is a man between 18 and 35 years old who received the YFV17D yellow fever vaccine. V usage is TRBV11-2 and J usage is TRBJ2-3; no reliable D call. The sequences come from PBMCs, collected 4 to 5 days after the first yellow fever vaccination. The chain's CDR3 is CASSLSPSRVSQTDTQYF. The CDR3 bases are TGTGCCAGCAGCTTGTCTCCCAGTAGGGTTTCTCAGACAGATACGCAGTATTTT.